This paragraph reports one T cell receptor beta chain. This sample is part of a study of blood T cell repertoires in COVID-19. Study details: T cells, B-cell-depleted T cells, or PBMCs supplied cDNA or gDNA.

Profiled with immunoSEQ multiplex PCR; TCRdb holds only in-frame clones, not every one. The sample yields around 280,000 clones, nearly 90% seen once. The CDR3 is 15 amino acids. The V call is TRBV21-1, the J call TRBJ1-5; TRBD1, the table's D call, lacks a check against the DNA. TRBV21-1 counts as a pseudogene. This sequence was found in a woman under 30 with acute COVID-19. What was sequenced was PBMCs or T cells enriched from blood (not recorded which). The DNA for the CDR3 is TGTGCCAGCAGCAAGGGTGGAGGGGGCCTTCAGCCCCAGCATTTT. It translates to CASSKGGGGLQPQHF.